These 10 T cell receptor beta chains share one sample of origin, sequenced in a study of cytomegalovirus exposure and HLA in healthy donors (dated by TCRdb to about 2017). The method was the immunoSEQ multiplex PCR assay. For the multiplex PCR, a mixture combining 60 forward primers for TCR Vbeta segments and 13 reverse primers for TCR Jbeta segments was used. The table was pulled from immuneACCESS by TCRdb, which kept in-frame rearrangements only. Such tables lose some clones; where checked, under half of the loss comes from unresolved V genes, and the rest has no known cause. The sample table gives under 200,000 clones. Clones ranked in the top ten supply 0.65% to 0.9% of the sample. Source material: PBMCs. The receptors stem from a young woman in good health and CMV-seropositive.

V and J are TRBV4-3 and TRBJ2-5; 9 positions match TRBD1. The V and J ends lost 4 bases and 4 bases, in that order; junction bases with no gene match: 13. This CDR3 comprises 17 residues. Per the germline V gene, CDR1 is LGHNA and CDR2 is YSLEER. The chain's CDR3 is CASSLNPRTGVGETQYF. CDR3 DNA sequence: TGCGCCAGCAGCCTAAACCCAAGGACAGGGGTTGGAGAGACCCAGTACTTC.

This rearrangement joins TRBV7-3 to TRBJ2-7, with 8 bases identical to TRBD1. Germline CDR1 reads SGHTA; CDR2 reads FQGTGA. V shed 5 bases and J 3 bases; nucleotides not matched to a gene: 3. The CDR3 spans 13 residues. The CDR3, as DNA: TGTGCCAGCAGCCATGACAGGGGCTACGAGCAGTACTTC. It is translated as CASSHDRGYEQYF. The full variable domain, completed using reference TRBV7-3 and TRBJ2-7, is GAGVSQTPSNKVTEKGKYVELRCDPISGHTALYWYRQSLGQGPEFLIYFQGTGAADDSGLPNDRFFAVRPEGSVSTLKIQRTERGDSAVYLCASSHDRGYEQYFGPGTRLTVT.

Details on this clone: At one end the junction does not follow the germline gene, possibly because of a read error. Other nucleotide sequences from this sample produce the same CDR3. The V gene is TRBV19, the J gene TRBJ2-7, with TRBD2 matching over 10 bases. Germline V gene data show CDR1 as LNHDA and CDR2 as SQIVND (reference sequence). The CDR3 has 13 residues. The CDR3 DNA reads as TGCGCCAGTAGTGCGGGACTAGCGAACGAGCAGTACTTC. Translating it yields CASSAGLANEQYF.

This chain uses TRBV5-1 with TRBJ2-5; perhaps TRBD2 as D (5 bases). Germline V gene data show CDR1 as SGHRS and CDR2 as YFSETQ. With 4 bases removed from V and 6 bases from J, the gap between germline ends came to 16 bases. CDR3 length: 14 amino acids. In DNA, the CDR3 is TGCGCCAGCAGCCTCGGGCAGGAGGTACAGACCCAGTACTTC. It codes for CASSLGQEVQTQYF.

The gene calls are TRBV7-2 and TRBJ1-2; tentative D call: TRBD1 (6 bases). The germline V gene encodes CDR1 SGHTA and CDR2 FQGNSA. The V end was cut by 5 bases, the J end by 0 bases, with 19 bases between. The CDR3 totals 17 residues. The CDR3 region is CASSLVGGAEANYGYTF. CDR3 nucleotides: TGTGCCAGCAGCCTGGTTGGGGGGGCGGAGGCTAACTATGGCTACACCTTC.

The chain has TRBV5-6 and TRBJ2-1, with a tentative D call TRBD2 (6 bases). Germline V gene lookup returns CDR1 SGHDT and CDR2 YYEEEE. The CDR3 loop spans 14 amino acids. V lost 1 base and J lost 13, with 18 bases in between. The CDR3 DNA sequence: TGTGCCAGCAGCTTGAGGCTTGGTTCGGGGGTACAGTTCTTC. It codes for CASSLRLGSGVQFF.

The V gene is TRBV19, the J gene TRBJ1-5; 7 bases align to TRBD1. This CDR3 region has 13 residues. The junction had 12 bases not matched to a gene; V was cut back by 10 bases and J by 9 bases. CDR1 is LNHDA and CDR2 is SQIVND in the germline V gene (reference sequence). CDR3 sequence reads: CATEGAGLGPQHF. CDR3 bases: TGTGCCACCGAGGGGGCAGGGTTGGGGCCCCAGCATTTT.

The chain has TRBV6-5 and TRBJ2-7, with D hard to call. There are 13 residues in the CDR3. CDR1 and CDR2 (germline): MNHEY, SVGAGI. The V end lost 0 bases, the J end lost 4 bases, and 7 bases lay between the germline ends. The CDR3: CASSYSRGYEQYF. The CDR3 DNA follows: TGTGCCAGCAGTTACTCGAGAGGATACGAGCAGTACTTC.

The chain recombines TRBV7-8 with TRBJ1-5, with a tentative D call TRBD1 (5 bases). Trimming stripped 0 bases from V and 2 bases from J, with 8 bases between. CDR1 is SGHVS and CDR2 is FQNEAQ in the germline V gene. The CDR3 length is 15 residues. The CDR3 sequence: CASSLATVGNQPQHF. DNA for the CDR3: TGTGCCAGCAGCTTAGCGACAGTAGGCAATCAGCCCCAGCATTTT.

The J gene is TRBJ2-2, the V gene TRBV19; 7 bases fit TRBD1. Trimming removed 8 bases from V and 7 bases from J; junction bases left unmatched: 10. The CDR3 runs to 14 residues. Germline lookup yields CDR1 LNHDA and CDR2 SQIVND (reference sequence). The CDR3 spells CASCFGTAVGELFF. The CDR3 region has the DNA TGTGCCAGTTGTTTTGGGACAGCTGTCGGGGAGCTGTTTTTT. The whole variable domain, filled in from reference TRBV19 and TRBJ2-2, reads DGGITQSPKYLFRKEGQNVTLSCEQNLNHDAMYWYRQDPGQGLRLIYYSQIVNDFQKGDIAEGYSVSREKKESFPLTVTSAQKNPTAFYLCASCFGTAVGELFFGEGSRLTVL.